This TCR beta chain was profiled in a study of blood T cells in healthy people across ages. Looking at the study overall: About one barcoded beta molecule per two T cells came from capture by template switching.

Combining a sample-barcoded 5' primer with a J-beta primer mix, a second PCR ran for 7 to 11 cycles. A template-switch adaptor containing 12 random nucleotides labeled each cDNA molecule. TCRdb independently ran MiXCR on the 5' RACE reads; one entry per CDR3 protein. The sample lists some 1.5 million distinct CDR3 sequences, 28% seen once, with 7.7% in the top ten. This clonotype turned up a few times. Its antigen is currently unknown. Points from the study as a whole: Older age went with lower TCR beta diversity per million T cells, in a roughly linear way.

CDR3 length: 12 residues. Germline values: CDR1 DFQATT, CDR2 SNEGSKA (reference sequence). V was trimmed by 5 bases and J by 8 bases, leaving 12 bases between them. The source material was blood. This TCR was recovered from a young woman in good health. J is TRBJ1-4 and V is TRBV20-1; no clear D gene. For the CDR3, the DNA is TGCAGTGCTGCCCCCTCCGGGGAAAAACTGTTTTTT. Translating it yields CSAAPSGEKLFF.